Presented here are 16 T cell receptor beta chains from one specimen sequenced in a study of chemoradiotherapy in HPV16-positive cancers. The data were produced by immunoSEQ multiplex PCR, yet TCRdb's version contains in-frame clones alone and is incomplete. The sample yields fewer than 15,000 clones, around nine tenths seen once. The sample here was blood, taken from a patient who underwent chemoradiotherapy. Every receptor here comes from a human donor with HPV-associated anogenital cancer.

The rearrangement uses TRBV6-5 and TRBJ2-7, with 8 bases identical to TRBD2. This CDR3 comprises 15 residues. The junction had 5 bases not matched to a gene; V was cut back by 2 bases and J by 2 bases. CDR1 is MNHEY and CDR2 is SVGAGI in the germline V gene. CDR3 loop: CASSYGAGGTYEQYF. Here the CDR3 DNA reads TGTGCCAGCAGTTACGGGGCGGGAGGTACCTACGAGCAGTACTTC.

A single count supports this clone. The chain links TRBV7-8 to TRBJ1-2; perhaps TRBD1 as D (5 bases). V was pared by 4 bases and J by 6 bases, with 15 bases between. The CDR3 extends over 14 amino acids. Germline CDR1 reads SGHVS; CDR2 reads FQNEAQ. Written as DNA, the CDR3 is TGTGCCAGCAGCTCCCCCCCCGGGGCGGATGGCTACACCTTC. It yields the protein CASSSPPGADGYTF.

The chain carries TRBV19 and TRBJ2-1, with TRBD2 matching over 8 bases. This CDR3 contains 15 residues. J lost 5 bases, V lost 4 bases, and 7 bases had no gene match. The germline V gene has CDR1 LNHDA and CDR2 SQIVND (reference sequence). The CDR3 protein is CASSRMTSVHNEQFF. In DNA, the CDR3 is TGTGCCAGTAGTAGAATGACTAGCGTCCACAATGAGCAGTTCTTC.

CDR3 DNA: TGTGCCAGCAGTTTATGGGGACCCTCGAGCAATCAGCCCCAGCATTTT. Amino acid sequence: CASSLWGPSSNQPQHF. The chain combines TRBV27 with TRBJ1-5; possibly TRBD1 for D (5 bases). The V gene lost 1 base and the J gene lost 1 base, with 11 bases spanning the gap. Germline values: CDR1 MNHEY, CDR2 SMNVEV (reference sequence). CDR3 length equals 16 residues.

The CDR3 loop is CASSFPDRRGQPQHF. The CDR3 DNA sequence: TGTGCCAGCAGTTTTCCCGACAGGAGAGGTCAGCCCCAGCATTTT. The J gene is TRBJ1-5, the V gene TRBV28; possible D gene TRBD1, 6 bases. Trimming cost V 3 bases and J 6 bases, with 15 bases left between them. Germline V gives CDR1 MDHEN, CDR2 SYDVKM. This CDR3 has 15 amino acids. The whole variable domain, filled in from reference TRBV28 and TRBJ1-5, reads DVKVTQSSRYLVKRTGEKVFLECVQDMDHENMFWYRQDPGLGLRLIYFSYDVKMKEKGDIPEGYSVSREKKERFSLILESASTNQTSMYLCASSFPDRRGQPQHFGDGTRLSIL.

The chain uses TRBV6-4 and TRBJ2-3, with TRBD1 matching 7 bases. This CDR3 spans 15 amino acids. Germline CDR1 MRHNA, CDR2 SNTAGT. V shed 8 bases and J 1 base; nucleotides not matched to a gene: 9. CDR3 DNA: TGTGCCAGCGGGCCCACCGGGACAGGCACAGATACGCAGTATTTT. Residues: CASGPTGTGTDTQYF.

V gene TRBV5-1 combines with J gene TRBJ2-5; TRBD2 aligns across 13 bases. The CDR3 covers 16 residues. The V gene end was trimmed by 3 bases and the J gene end by 4 bases; junction bases not matched to a gene: 6. Germline lookup yields CDR1 SGHRS and CDR2 YFSETQ. The CDR3 DNA reads TGCGCCAGCAGCTCTGGGACTAGCGGGGCACGAGAGACCCAGTACTTC. Its protein product is CASSSGTSGARETQYF.

The chain couples TRBV6-1 to TRBJ2-7; TRBD1 might be the D (5 bases). CDR3 length: 14 amino acids. CDR1 and CDR2 from the germline V gene are MNHNS and SASEGT. With 3 bases removed from V and 4 bases from J, the gap between germline ends came to 13 bases. The CDR3 is CASSDGQGRYEQYF. Here the CDR3 DNA reads TGTGCCAGCAGTGATGGTCAGGGAAGATACGAGCAGTACTTC.

V is TRBV23-1 and J is TRBJ2-6; D ambiguous. TRBV23-1 is known as an ORF, though its function is uncertain. V lost 0 bases to trimming and J lost 0 bases, with 6 bases between them. This CDR3 is built from 16 residues. The DNA of the CDR3 is TGCGCCAGCAGTCAATCGTGGGACTCTGGGGCCAACGTCCTGACTTTC. This sequence encodes CASSQSWDSGANVLTF.

The chain uses TRBV9 and TRBJ1-5; no definite D call. Trimming removed 0 bases from V and 0 bases from J, with 7 bases in between. The CDR3 has 15 residues. Germline V lookup: CDR1 SGDLS, CDR2 YYNGEE. CDR3 residues: CASSVGGNSNQPQHF. CDR3 nucleotides: TGTGCCAGCAGCGTAGGAGGGAATAGCAATCAGCCCCAGCATTTT.

The rearrangement links TRBV12-1 to TRBJ2-5; TRBD2, the table's D call, lacks a check against the DNA. TRBV12-1 corresponds to a pseudogene. The CDR3 runs 16 residues. The CDR3: CASSSTGNCIQETQYF. The CDR3 nucleotides read TGTGCCAGCAGCTCCACCGGGAACTGCATCCAAGAGACCCAGTACTTC.

This chain joins TRBV5-6 and TRBJ2-1; 11 positions match TRBD2. Trimming cost V 1 base and J 6 bases; bases outside gene matches: 6. Germline values: CDR1 SGHDT, CDR2 YYEEEE. The CDR3 extends over 16 amino acids. Here the CDR3 DNA reads TGTGCCAGCAGCTTGTTGGGACTAGCGGTGTTCAATGAGCAGTTCTTC. Protein product: CASSLLGLAVFNEQFF. The full variable domain, rest sourced from reference TRBV5-6 and TRBJ2-1, is DAGVTQSPTHLIKTRGQQVTLRCSPKSGHDTVSWYQQALGQGPQFIFQYYEEEERQRGNFPDRFSGHQFPNYSSELNVNALLLGDSALYLCASSLLGLAVFNEQFFGPGTRLTVL.

This clone occurred a few times. V gene TRBV4-1 combines with J gene TRBJ1-2; D is possibly TRBD1 (6 bases). V lost 4 bases and J 2 bases, leaving 11 bases between the germline ends. Germline CDR1 is MGHRA and CDR2 is YSYEKL. This CDR3 has 14 amino acids. In nucleotides, the CDR3 is TGCGCCAGCAGCCGACCCGACAGGAACTATGGCTACACCTTC. This gives the protein CASSRPDRNYGYTF.

The V and J genes are TRBV15 and TRBJ2-7; 9 bases agree with TRBD1. V lost 0 bases and J lost 3; bases outside the gene matches: 3. Germline V gene data show CDR1 as LNHNV and CDR2 as YYDKDF (reference sequence). The length of the CDR3 is 15 residues. CDR3 DNA: TGTGCCACCAGCAGAGAAAGGGGACAGGGCTACGAGCAGTACTTC. This gives the protein CATSRERGQGYEQYF. Filled out from reference TRBV15 and TRBJ2-7, the complete variable domain reads DAMVIQNPRYQVTQFGKPVTLSCSQTLNHNVMYWYQQKSSQAPKLLFHYYDKDFNNEADTPDNFQSRRPNTSFCFLDIRSPGLGDTAMYLCATSRERGQGYEQYFGPGTRLTVT.

This sequence joins TRBV6-1 and TRBJ1-2, with D perhaps matching TRBD1 (6 bases). Trimming stripped 4 bases from V and 2 bases from J, with 8 bases between. This CDR3 has 13 residues. The germline V gene has CDR1 MNHNS and CDR2 SASEGT. For the CDR3, the DNA is TGTGCCAGCAGTGCAGGGGAAAACTATGGCTACACCTTC. Its translation is CASSAGENYGYTF.

Points on this clone: This CDR3 is also generated by other DNA sequences in the sample. The chain links TRBV5-1 to TRBJ2-5; D perhaps matches TRBD1 (5 bases). Germline V gives CDR1 SGHRS, CDR2 YFSETQ. The CDR3 runs 13 residues. Trimming removed 0 bases from V and 5 bases from J, with 8 bases in between. The CDR3 spells CASSLEGRETQYF. The CDR3 nucleotides read TGCGCCAGCAGCTTGGAGGGGCGGGAGACCCAGTACTTC.